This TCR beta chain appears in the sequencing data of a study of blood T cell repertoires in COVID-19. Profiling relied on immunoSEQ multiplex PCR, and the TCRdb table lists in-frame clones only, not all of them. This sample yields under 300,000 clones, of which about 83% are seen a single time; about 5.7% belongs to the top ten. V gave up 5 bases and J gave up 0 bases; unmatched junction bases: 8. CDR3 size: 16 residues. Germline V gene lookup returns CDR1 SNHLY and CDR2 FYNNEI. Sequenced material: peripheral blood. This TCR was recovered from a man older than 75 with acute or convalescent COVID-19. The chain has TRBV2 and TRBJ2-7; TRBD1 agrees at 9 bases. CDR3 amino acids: CASSPLTGGVSYEQYF. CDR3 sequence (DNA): TGTGCCAGCAGTCCTTTGACAGGGGGGGTCTCCTACGAGCAGTACTTC.